The clone carrying this T cell receptor (beta chain) was counted ten times or more. The length of the CDR3 is 12 residues. V dropped 1 base and J dropped 6 bases, with 6 bases sitting between them. CDR1 is SGHAT, CDR2 FQNNGV, per germline. Patients were excluded for uncontrolled infection, other autoimmune disease, pregnancy or lactation. Isolation of PBMCs was performed on about 9.9 ml fresh peripheral blood. The CDR3 regions of TCR beta were amplified from RNA transcripts. During a first-round RT-PCR of the TCR CDR3, the HTBI primer set was used. In TCRdb, the multiplex PCR reads were re-called with MiXCR into one record per CDR3 protein. The sample has around 350,000 distinct CDR3 sequences, approximately 18% seen once. The record originates from a study of T cells in Graves' hyperthyroidism and ophthalmopathy.

This chain uses TRBV11-2 with TRBJ1-1; a possible D gene is TRBD1 (5 bases). The TCR was taken from a woman between 25 and 40 years old with Graves' hyperthyroidism that later progressed to Graves' ophthalmopathy. The sample was blood. This CDR3 is CASSLVGAEAFF. CDR3 nucleotide sequence: TGTGCCAGCAGCTTAGTGGGGGCTGAAGCTTTCTTT.